This T cell receptor beta chain was recorded in a study of blood T cells in healthy people across ages. Primed by a sample-barcoded 5' primer and a J-beta primer mix, a second PCR proceeded for about 6 to 12 cycles. The study obtained at least 2.5 million CDR3-containing paired-end reads from every sample. TCRdb re-analysed the 5' RACE reads in MiXCR, keeping a single row per CDR3 protein. This table holds 550,000 to 750,000 distinct CDR3 sequences, 20% to 25% found once. Aged roughly 6 to 90, donors were systemically healthy Caucasians from Russia. Staff drew around 10 milliliters of peripheral blood from each donor. The germline V and J ends were trimmed by 8 bases and 4 bases, with 11 bases remaining between them. The CDR3 is 13 residues long. The germline V gene encodes CDR1 KGHSH and CDR2 LQKENI. This clonotype was recorded many times. Its target is unknown. Study-wide results and limits: Age brought a roughly linear fall in TCR beta diversity measured per million T cells.

The TCR sequence derives from an older man in good health. V and J are TRBV18 and TRBJ1-4, with D unresolved. The sample comprised blood. CDR3 region: CASAGWSNEKLFF. As DNA, the CDR3 is TGTGCCAGCGCGGGATGGAGTAATGAAAAACTGTTTTTT.